The TCR beta chain under discussion was sequenced for a study of blood T cell repertoires in COVID-19. The overall study: The United States, Italy and Spain provided the acute and convalescent COVID-19 samples. T cells, B-cell-depleted T cells, or PBMCs provided the cDNA or gDNA that served as material.

CDR3 length: 17 residues. From germline, CDR1 is SGHAT and CDR2 FQNNGV. The V end lost 1 base, the J end lost 0 bases, and 15 bases lay between the germline ends. The Seattle site enrolled patients during active infection and followed them longitudinally. Original handling: It was from reference gene primer amplification that nucleated cell counts were estimated. This table comes from immunoSEQ multiplex PCR, and its TCRdb copy is limited to in-frame clones, with some not included. That table furnishes V, J and clone size, whereas the DNA furnished D and trimming. Here the sample spans about 480,000 clones, roughly nine tenths being singletons.

This TCR came from a young man with COVID-19, enrolled during active disease. The sequenced sample consisted of peripheral blood. The V call is TRBV11-2, the J call TRBJ1-1; tentatively, D is TRBD1 (5 bases). The CDR3 region has the DNA TGTGCCAGCAGCTTAGTCGGCAGGGTCCTCCTGAACACTGAAGCTTTCTTT. Its protein is CASSLVGRVLLNTEAFF.